The 25 T cell receptor beta chains listed next were all sequenced from one sample in a study of cytomegalovirus exposure and HLA in healthy donors. Profiled with immunoSEQ multiplex PCR; TCRdb holds only in-frame clones, not every one. Altogether about 110,000 clones are present, approximately 86% being singletons, with the ten largest covering more than 2.5%. Specimen: PBMCs. The receptors stem from a young woman in good health and CMV-seronegative.

The chain carries TRBV9 and TRBJ1-3; D is unclear. Germline V CDR1 and CDR2: SGDLS, YYNGEE. The CDR3 spans 15 residues. V was pared by 3 bases and J by 0 bases, with 10 bases between. CDR3 coding DNA: TGTGCCAGCAGCGCAACGGTGATCTCTGGAAACACCATATATTTT. Amino acids: CASSATVISGNTIYF.

The chain is built from TRBV19 and TRBJ2-2; 8 nucleotides match TRBD2. This CDR3 is 14 amino acids long. CDR1 is LNHDA, CDR2 SQIVND, per germline (reference sequence). The V gene end was trimmed by 7 bases and the J gene end by 1 base; junction bases not matched to a gene: 2. The CDR3 loop reads CASNAGGNTGELFF. The CDR3 DNA follows: TGTGCCAGTAACGCGGGGGGGAACACCGGGGAGCTGTTTTTT.

This clone has only one observation. The V and J genes are TRBV19 and TRBJ1-2; D not certain. The CDR3 length is 14 residues. V was trimmed by 0 bases and J by 5 bases, leaving 10 bases between them. Germline CDR1 LNHDA, CDR2 SQIVND (reference sequence). DNA for the CDR3: TGTGCCAGTAGTATAGACGGGGTAACATATGGCTACACCTTC. Its protein product is CASSIDGVTYGYTF.

This chain connects TRBV30 to TRBJ2-1; 8 bases are shared with TRBD2. Germline trimming cut 0 bases from V and 0 bases from J; bases unmatched to any gene: 4. This CDR3 has 16 residues. The germline CDR1 and CDR2 sequences are GTSNPN and SVGIG (reference sequence). This CDR3 reads CAWSVGLVSSYNEQFF. CDR3 nucleotides: TGTGCCTGGAGTGTGGGACTAGTCAGCTCCTACAATGAGCAGTTCTTC.

This chain connects TRBV2 to TRBJ1-5; 7 positions agree with TRBD1. Germline V gene data show CDR1 as SNHLY and CDR2 as FYNNEI. V lost 5 bases and J lost 3; bases outside the gene matches: 7. The CDR3 totals 15 residues. The CDR3 is CASSSTQGFNQPQHF. CDR3 DNA sequence: TGTGCCAGCAGTTCCACACAGGGGTTCAATCAGCCCCAGCATTTT. The whole variable domain, remainder taken from reference TRBV2 and TRBJ1-5, is EPEVTQTPSHQVTQMGQEVILRCVPISNHLYFYWYRQILGQKVEFLVSFYNNEISEKSEIFDDQFSVERPDGSNFTLKIRSTKLEDSAMYFCASSSTQGFNQPQHFGDGTRLSIL.

The V call is TRBV4-1, the J call TRBJ1-2, with a weak D call TRBD1 (6 bases). V dropped 0 bases and J dropped 8 bases, with 16 bases sitting between them. Germline CDR1 reads MGHRA; CDR2 reads YSYEKL. The CDR3 is 15 residues long. CDR3 residues: CASSQDVATGWGYTF. Here the CDR3 DNA reads TGCGCCAGCAGCCAAGATGTCGCCACAGGGTGGGGCTACACCTTC.

The chain recombines TRBV7-9 with TRBJ1-4; D gene ambiguous. Trimming pared 5 bases from V and 6 bases from J, leaving 13 bases between. The CDR3 has 14 amino acids. Germline CDR1 is SEHNR and CDR2 is FQNEAQ (reference sequence). CDR3 DNA sequence: TGTGCCAGCAGCACGAGGGTGGAGGATGAAAAACTGTTTTTT. Residues: CASSTRVEDEKLFF.

The chain uses TRBV19 and TRBJ1-2; 9 bases match TRBD1. The CDR3 is made up of 15 amino acids. Trimming cost V 6 bases and J 2 bases; bases outside gene matches: 7. Germline V gene lookup returns CDR1 LNHDA and CDR2 SQIVND (reference sequence). The CDR3 coding sequence is TGTGCCAGTAGGAAAACAGGGGGCACCAACTATGGCTACACCTTC. Translated: CASRKTGGTNYGYTF. Supplemented by reference TRBV19 and TRBJ1-2, the full variable domain reads DGGITQSPKYLFRKEGQNVTLSCEQNLNHDAMYWYRQDPGQGLRLIYYSQIVNDFQKGDIAEGYSVSREKKESFPLTVTSAQKNPTAFYLCASRKTGGTNYGYTFGSGTRLTVV.

This rearrangement joins TRBV11-3 to TRBJ2-2; 10 positions agree with TRBD1. The CDR3 contains 17 residues. Unmatched junction bases numbered 8, after V lost 1 base and J lost 6 bases. Per germline, CDR1 SGHNT and CDR2 YENEEA. The CDR3 nucleotides are TGTGCCAGCAGCTTAGCCAGGACAGGGGGGAATCCCGGGGAGCTGTTTTTT. It yields the protein CASSLARTGGNPGELFF.

This chain links TRBV4-1 with TRBJ2-3, with D possibly being TRBD2 (6 bases). The CDR3 is 17 amino acids. Trimming left V 0 bases short and J 6 bases short, with 19 bases between. Germline assignment: CDR1 MGHRA and CDR2 YSYEKL. CDR3 loop: CASSQDLRDLKWDTQYF. CDR3 DNA sequence: TGCGCCAGCAGCCAAGACTTGAGGGACTTGAAATGGGATACGCAGTATTTT.

The chain carries TRBV5-1 and TRBJ1-2, with 8 nucleotides matching TRBD1. With 3 bases clipped from V and 5 bases from J, the junction kept 9 bases outside the gene matches. The germline gives CDR1 SGHRS, CDR2 YFSETQ. The CDR3 sequence is 15 residues long. CDR3 nucleotides: TGCGCCAGCAGCTATGGACAGGGCTCACCTTATGGCTACACCTTC. Its protein is CASSYGQGSPYGYTF. The whole variable domain, remainder taken from reference TRBV5-1 and TRBJ1-2, is KAGVTQTPRYLIKTRGQQVTLSCSPISGHRSVSWYQQTPGQGLQFLFEYFSETQRNKGNFPGRFSGRQFSNSRSEMNVSTLELGDSALYLCASSYGQGSPYGYTFGSGTRLTVV.

This chain uses TRBV27 with TRBJ2-2; TRBD1 is a possible D gene (5 bases). Trimming shortened V by 1 base and J by 5 bases, and 11 bases separated the two germline ends. CDR1 and CDR2 (germline): MNHEY, SMNVEV (reference sequence). This CDR3 is built from 15 residues. This CDR3 reads CASSLYPGRTGELFF. CDR3 sequence (DNA): TGTGCCAGCAGTTTATATCCAGGGCGGACCGGGGAGCTGTTTTTT.

The chain joins TRBV13 to TRBJ1-1; no firm D call. The CDR3 is 15 residues long. Per the germline V gene, CDR1 is PRHDT and CDR2 is FYEKMQ (reference sequence). Trimming removed 2 bases from V and 5 bases from J, with 15 bases in between. The DNA for the CDR3 is TGTGCCAGCAGCTTAAATCCTCTCGGTGATACTGAAGCTTTCTTT. As protein: CASSLNPLGDTEAFF.

Notes on this clone: Other DNA sequences in this specimen translate into the identical CDR3. The chain joins TRBV2 to TRBJ2-7; 9 bases line up with TRBD2. Germline V CDR1 and CDR2: SNHLY, FYNNEI. The CDR3 has 16 residues. With V trimmed by 6 bases and J by 0 bases, 9 bases remained unmatched. The DNA of the CDR3 is TGTGCCAGCAGGGAGACTAGCGGAAGCAGCTCCTACGAGCAGTACTTC. Amino acids: CASRETSGSSSYEQYF.

A single count supports this clone. CDR3 in DNA: TGTGCCAGCATCGGCGGGGCGAACACCGGGGAGCTGTTTTTT. As protein: CASIGGANTGELFF. This chain connects TRBV6-5 to TRBJ2-2, with a tentative D call TRBD2 (6 bases). The germline V gene encodes CDR1 MNHEY and CDR2 SVGAGI. V lost 7 bases, J lost 0 bases, and 9 bases lay in between. This CDR3 has 14 residues.

The chain combines TRBV5-8 with TRBJ1-2; 10 bases match TRBD1. Per the germline V gene, CDR1 is SGHTS and CDR2 is YDEGEE. After removal of 3 bases from V and 10 bases from J, the junction contained 3 bases not matched to a gene. The CDR3 runs 12 residues. As DNA, the CDR3 is TGTGCCAGCAGCTGGGGACAGGGGTCCTACACCTTC. The encoded protein is CASSWGQGSYTF.

V is TRBV9 and J is TRBJ1-6; D uncertain. From germline, CDR1 is SGDLS and CDR2 YYNGEE. This CDR3 has 15 residues. Deletions cut 3 bases from V and 5 bases from J, with 12 bases between. The CDR3 protein is CASSATPNDNSPLHF. The CDR3 region has the DNA TGTGCCAGCAGCGCAACACCGAACGATAATTCACCCCTCCACTTT.

The rearrangement joins TRBV4-1 to TRBJ2-2; tentative D call: TRBD1 (5 bases). The CDR3 runs 18 residues. CDR1 MGHRA and CDR2 YSYEKL come from the germline V gene. Trimming removed 1 base at V and 4 bases at J, with 19 bases between. The CDR3 here is CASSQGFLRGGGTGELFF. The CDR3 nucleotides read TGCGCCAGCAGCCAAGGCTTCTTAAGGGGTGGTGGCACCGGGGAGCTGTTTTTT.

The V call is TRBV18, the J call TRBJ1-1; perhaps TRBD1 as D (5 bases). The germline V and J ends were trimmed by 6 bases and 3 bases, with 11 bases remaining between them. The CDR3 spans 13 residues. Germline V gene data show CDR1 as KGHSH and CDR2 as LQKENI. DNA for the CDR3: TGTGCCAGCTCGCTACAAGGGGACACTGAAGCTTTCTTT. This encodes CASSLQGDTEAFF. The full variable domain, its missing parts supplied by reference TRBV18 and TRBJ1-1, is NAGVMQNPRHLVRRRGQEARLRCSPMKGHSHVYWYRQLPEEGLKFMVYLQKENIIDESGMPKERFSAEFPKEGPSILRIQQVVRGDSAAYFCASSLQGDTEAFFGQGTRLTVV.

The chain carries TRBV6-1 and TRBJ1-1; D possibly corresponds to TRBD1 (5 bases). The V and J ends lost 1 base and 0 bases respectively, with 9 bases between them. This CDR3 spans 15 amino acids. The germline CDR1 and CDR2 sequences are MNHNS and SASEGT. The CDR3, as DNA: TGTGCCAGCAGTGAAGTGTGGGACTTGAACACTGAAGCTTTCTTT. Its protein product is CASSEVWDLNTEAFF.

V and J are TRBV6-1 and TRBJ1-6; D is unresolved. Germline assignment: CDR1 MNHNS and CDR2 SASEGT. The CDR3 totals 13 residues. Trimming removed 2 bases from V and 9 bases from J, with 8 bases in between. The CDR3 loop is CASSEYTGSPLHF. The CDR3 DNA reads TGTGCCAGCAGTGAATACACGGGTTCACCCCTCCACTTT.

The chain couples TRBV2 to TRBJ2-2, with 7 bases fitting TRBD1. Looked up from germline, CDR1 is SNHLY and CDR2 is FYNNEI. This CDR3 contains 13 residues. Germline trimming cut 6 bases from V and 6 bases from J; bases unmatched to any gene: 4. The CDR3 bases are TGTGCCAGCAGCGACAGGGTGTCCGGGGAGCTGTTTTTT. It translates to CASSDRVSGELFF.

V usage is TRBV6-1 and J usage is TRBJ2-6; the match to TRBD1 covers 8 bases. The CDR3 extends over 18 amino acids. The germline V gene has CDR1 MNHNS and CDR2 SASEGT. J lost 3 bases, V lost 4 bases, and 11 bases had no gene match. The CDR3 region is CASSGTFQGASGANVLTF. CDR3 bases: TGTGCCAGCAGTGGAACCTTTCAGGGGGCTAGTGGGGCCAACGTCCTGACTTTC.

The genes are TRBV27 and TRBJ2-1; D perhaps matches TRBD2 (5 bases). Deletions cut 2 bases from V and 6 bases from J, with 8 bases between. The CDR3 covers 13 residues. The germline CDR1 and CDR2 sequences are MNHEY and SMNVEV (reference sequence). The CDR3, as DNA: TGTGCCAGCAGTTTACCAGGAGGCAATGAGCAGTTCTTC. Its protein is CASSLPGGNEQFF.

This clone came up a few times. The chain is built from TRBV7-9 and TRBJ2-2; 7 positions agree with TRBD1. CDR1 and CDR2 (germline): SEHNR, FQNEAQ (reference sequence). The CDR3 extends over 13 amino acids. V shed 5 bases, J shed 5 bases, and the junction held 2 bases outside the gene matches. CDR3: CASSIQGTGELFF. The CDR3, as DNA: TGTGCCAGCAGCATACAGGGGACCGGGGAGCTGTTTTTT.